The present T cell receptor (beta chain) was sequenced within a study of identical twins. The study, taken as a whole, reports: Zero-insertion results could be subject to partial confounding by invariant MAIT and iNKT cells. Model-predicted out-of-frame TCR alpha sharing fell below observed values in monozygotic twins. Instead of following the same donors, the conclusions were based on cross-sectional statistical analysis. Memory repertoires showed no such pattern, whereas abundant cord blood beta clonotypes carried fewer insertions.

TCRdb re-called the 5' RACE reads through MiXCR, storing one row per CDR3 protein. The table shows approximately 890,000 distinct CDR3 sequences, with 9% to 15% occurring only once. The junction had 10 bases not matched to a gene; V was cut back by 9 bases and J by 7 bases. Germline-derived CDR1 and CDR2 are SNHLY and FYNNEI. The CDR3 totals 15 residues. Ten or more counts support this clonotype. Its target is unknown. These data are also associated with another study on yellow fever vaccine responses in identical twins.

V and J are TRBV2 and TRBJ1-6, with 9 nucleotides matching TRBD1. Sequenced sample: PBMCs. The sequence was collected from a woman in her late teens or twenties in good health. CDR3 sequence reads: CARAVGGQGNSPLHF. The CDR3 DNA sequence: TGTGCCAGGGCGGTCGGGGGACAGGGCAATTCACCCCTCCACTTT.